Described below is a single T cell receptor beta chain sequence and its context. Its antigen is unknown. Base qualities are missing; no much larger clone stands one base away. To demonstrate the VDJtools post-analysis software, TCR beta repertoires were profiled from the peripheral blood of 13 young patients with multiple sclerosis. The patients with multiple sclerosis were children and adolescents between roughly 6 and 17 years of age. This entry is derived from a study of post-analysis software for immune sequencing data (dated by TCRdb to between 2015 and 2017). For the wider study: Disease courses on record covered relapsing-remitting, secondary progressive and progressive-relapsing multiple sclerosis, though some patients had no subtype annotation. A subset of samples was prepared in parallel using single-end sample barcoding, then pooled and co-amplified after Illumina adapter ligation. Patient repertoires were compared against roughly 11 previously published healthy control repertoires from donors aged roughly 6 to 28 years.

From the cysteine through the phenylalanine, the CDR3 covers 15 amino acids. The entry retains the CDR3 DNA only, 45 bases that are in frame from base 1. The germline V gene (reference sequence) provides CDR1 LGHDT and CDR2 YNNKEL. V is pared back by 6 bases and J by 2 bases, with 15 bases lying between the germline termini. The research as a whole found: Direct clustering with F measure revealed strong co-clustering of samples prepared in the same batch, which led to a batch-effect correction. The multiple sclerosis patient group was slightly younger than the control group. Compared with controls, multiple sclerosis patients had significantly lower normalized Chao1 diversity, a finding suggesting substantial peripheral T-cell clonal expansion. Significantly higher frequencies in patients than in controls were found for roughly 5 TRBV segments, including TRBV5-6, TRBV5-1 and TRBV20-1.

The method was PCR. This sample was sequenced with an Illumina HiSeq 2500. To reduce PCR and sequencing biases, unique molecular identifiers were built into the TCR beta cDNA libraries. Per 1 to 10 million input T cells, roughly 500,000 cDNA molecules were obtained, such that each molecule approximated one T cell. The patient libraries were prepared and sequenced with the same protocol used for the earlier healthy control dataset. Samples belonging to the same batch were prepared together, multiplexed and sequenced on a shared HiSeq lane. The original pipeline was this. MIGEC handled the raw barcoded reads, throwing out single-read molecular identifier groups before consensus assembly and CDR3 extraction. VDJtools was used for post-analysis of the clonotype tables, with diversity normalized by down-sampling every dataset to the smallest sample size. In repertoire overlap clustering, CDR3 amino acid sequences, but not nucleotide sequences, were matched to correct batch-related cross-sample contamination. TCRdb reanalyzed the raw reads on its own, using fastp at Q25 for trimming and MiXCR for clone calling, and kept in-frame beta chains. Entries are consolidated by CDR3 protein sequence, retaining the most common genes and DNA. The V and J calls were not made by the authors but by TCRdb's processing. In all, the sample holds 700,000 to 800,000 distinct CDR3 sequences, and less than 35% of those were seen once. The ten largest clonotypes hold under 0.7% of the sample.

The rearranged segments are TRBV3-1 and TRBJ2-3, and TRBD1 may be the D gene, going by 6 matching bases. The receptor's source is a girl aged 10 to 17 with multiple sclerosis. Sequenced: blood. DNA sequence: TGTGCCAGCAGGGACTCGGACAGTTACACAGATACGCAGTATTTT. It translates as CASRDSDSYTDTQYF.